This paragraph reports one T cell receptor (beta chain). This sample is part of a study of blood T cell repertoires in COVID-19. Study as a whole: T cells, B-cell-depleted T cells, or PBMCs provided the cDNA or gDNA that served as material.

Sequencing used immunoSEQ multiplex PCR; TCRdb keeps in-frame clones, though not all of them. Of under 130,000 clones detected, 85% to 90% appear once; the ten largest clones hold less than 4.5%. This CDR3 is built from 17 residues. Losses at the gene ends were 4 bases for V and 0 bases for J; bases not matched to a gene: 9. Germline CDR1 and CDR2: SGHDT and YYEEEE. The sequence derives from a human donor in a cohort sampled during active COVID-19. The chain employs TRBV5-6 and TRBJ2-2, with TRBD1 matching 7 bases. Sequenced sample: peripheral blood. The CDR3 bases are TGTGCCAGCAGCCTTTTGTTGACAGGGTCGAACACCGGGGAGCTGTTTTTT. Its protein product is CASSLLLTGSNTGELFF. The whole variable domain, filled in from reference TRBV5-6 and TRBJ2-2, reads DAGVTQSPTHLIKTRGQQVTLRCSPKSGHDTVSWYQQALGQGPQFIFQYYEEEERQRGNFPDRFSGHQFPNYSSELNVNALLLGDSALYLCASSLLLTGSNTGELFFGEGSRLTVL.